This entry is about one TCR beta chain. How the authors handled the data: Reference gene primers were amplified, and this amplification served to estimate nucleated cell counts. Profiled with immunoSEQ multiplex PCR; TCRdb holds only in-frame clones, not every one. That table gives V, J and clone size, and the DNA gave D and trimming. Here the sample spans over 600,000 clones, 85% to 90% being singletons. The sample is drawn from a study of blood T cell repertoires in COVID-19. Across the study: PBMCs, B-cell-depleted T cells, or T cells provided the cDNA or gDNA that made up the material.

Looked up from germline, CDR1 is SEHNR and CDR2 is FQNEAQ (reference sequence). The CDR3 totals 15 residues. V was trimmed by 4 bases and J by 2 bases, leaving 14 bases between them. Sequencing used peripheral blood. The TCR sequence derives from a woman between 18 and 30 years old with acute or convalescent COVID-19. The chain carries TRBV7-9 and TRBJ1-2, with D possibly matching TRBD1 (5 bases). CDR3 sequence reads: CASSSLGAPNYGYTF. The DNA of the CDR3 is TGTGCCAGCAGCTCCCTTGGGGCCCCAAACTATGGCTACACCTTC.